This T cell receptor (beta chain) was sequenced for a study of T-cell reconstitution after alpha-beta-depleted transplantation in children. This sample's TCRbeta library carried unique molecular identifier barcodes. In TCRdb, the PCR reads were re-called with MiXCR into one record per CDR3 protein. The data contain 490,000 or so distinct CDR3 sequences, approximately 12% of them singletons. This clonotype was found many times. The germline V gene has CDR1 ENHRY and CDR2 SYGVKD. This CDR3 region has 18 residues. V shed 6 bases, J shed 3 bases, and the junction held 9 bases outside the gene matches. This chain joins TRBV10-3 and TRBJ2-6; the match to TRBD2 covers 12 bases. The sequencing here drew on PBMCs from the stem cell graft donor, taken from the stem cell graft. The TCR sequence derives from a human donor who donated a stem cell graft to a child with combined immunodeficiency. Here the CDR3 DNA reads TGTGCCATCAGCGAGACTAGCGGGAGATCGATTGGGGCCAACGTCCTGACTTTC. Residues: CAISETSGRSIGANVLTF.